This T cell receptor (beta chain) was retrieved from a study of PD-L1 blockade in urothelial cancer. Profiling relied on immunoSEQ multiplex PCR, and the TCRdb table lists in-frame clones only, not all of them. The sample lists approximately 110,000 clones, about 85% occurring once. CDR1 and CDR2 from the germline V gene are LNHDA and SQIVND (reference sequence). V lost 5 bases and J lost 0, with 10 bases in between. The CDR3 totals 15 residues. This clonotype was sampled from a man aged 50 to 60 with urothelial cancer. The V gene is TRBV19, the J gene TRBJ1-4; D might be TRBD1 (6 bases). Sequences were derived from PBMCs, sampled around atezolizumab (anti-PD-L1) treatment. The CDR3 here is CASSPRQATNEKLFF. The DNA of the CDR3 is TGTGCCAGTAGTCCGAGACAGGCAACTAATGAAAAACTGTTTTTT.